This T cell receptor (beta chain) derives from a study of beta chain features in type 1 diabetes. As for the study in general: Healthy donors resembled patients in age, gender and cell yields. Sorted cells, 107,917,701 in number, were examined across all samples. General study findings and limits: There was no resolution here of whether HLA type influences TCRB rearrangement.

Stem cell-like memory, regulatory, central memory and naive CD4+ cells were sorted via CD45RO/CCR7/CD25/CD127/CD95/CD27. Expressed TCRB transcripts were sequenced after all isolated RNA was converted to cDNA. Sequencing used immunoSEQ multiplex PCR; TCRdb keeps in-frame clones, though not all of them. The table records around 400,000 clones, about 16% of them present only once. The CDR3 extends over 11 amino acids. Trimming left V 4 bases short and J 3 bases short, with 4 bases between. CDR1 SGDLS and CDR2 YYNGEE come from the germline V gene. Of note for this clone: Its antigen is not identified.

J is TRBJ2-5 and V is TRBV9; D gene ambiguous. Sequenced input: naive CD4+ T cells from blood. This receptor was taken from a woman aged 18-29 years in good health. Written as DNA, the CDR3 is TGTGCCAGCAGCAGAGAAGAGACCCAGTACTTC. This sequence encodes CASSREETQYF.